This T cell receptor (beta chain) was recovered during a study of cytomegalovirus exposure and HLA in healthy donors. Study observations and caveats: V- and J-gene trimming in TCR beta was tied to a missense DCLRE1C variant by an analysis performed later.

For this clone: No antigen is known for it.

Researchers ran the PCR with 60 Vbeta and 13 Jbeta primers. TCRdb's table, derived via immunoSEQ multiplex PCR, lists solely in-frame clones and lacks some. The table has roughly 200,000 clones, around three quarters seen once. This receptor was identified in a man aged 25 to 40 in good health and CMV-seronegative. Sequencing used PBMCs.

The CDR3 sequence is CASREGATRTEAFF. CDR3 DNA sequence: TGTGCCAGCAGAGAGGGGGCGACGAGGACTGAAGCTTTCTTT. The rearrangement joins TRBV2 to TRBJ1-1; the match to TRBD1 covers 7 bases. V was clipped by 6 bases and J by 5 bases; unmatched bases: 9. The CDR3 is made up of 14 amino acids. The germline V gene encodes CDR1 SNHLY and CDR2 FYNNEI.